This T cell receptor (beta chain) was identified during a study of tumor and adjacent non-tumor tissue in lung cancer. Turning to the study itself: On average, productive TCRbeta reads reached a few million per sample.

This clonotype has ten or more counts. The antigen is unknown. Study observations and caveats: Compared with tumor, normal lung showed significantly lower TCR diversity. Tumor repertoires had a smaller top 100 clone share than normal lung.

This sample's RNA came from whole unsorted tissue. A modified ARM-PCR protocol with three rounds of nested PCR amplified TCRbeta. MiXCR, run by TCRdb on the multiplex PCR reads, gives a single entry per CDR3 protein. The sample records roughly 200,000 distinct CDR3 sequences, 60% to 85% being singletons. The origin of this receptor is a man between 60 and 70 years old with non-small cell lung cancer. Sequencing was carried out using lung tumor tissue.

The CDR3 reads CSGGVNTEAFF. CDR3 nucleotides: TGCAGCGGCGGGGTGAACACTGAAGCTTTCTTT. The genes are TRBV29-1 and TRBJ1-1; D gene ambiguous. V lost 7 bases and J lost 0, with 6 bases in between. This CDR3 comprises 11 residues. Germline V CDR1 and CDR2: SQVTM, ANQGSEA.